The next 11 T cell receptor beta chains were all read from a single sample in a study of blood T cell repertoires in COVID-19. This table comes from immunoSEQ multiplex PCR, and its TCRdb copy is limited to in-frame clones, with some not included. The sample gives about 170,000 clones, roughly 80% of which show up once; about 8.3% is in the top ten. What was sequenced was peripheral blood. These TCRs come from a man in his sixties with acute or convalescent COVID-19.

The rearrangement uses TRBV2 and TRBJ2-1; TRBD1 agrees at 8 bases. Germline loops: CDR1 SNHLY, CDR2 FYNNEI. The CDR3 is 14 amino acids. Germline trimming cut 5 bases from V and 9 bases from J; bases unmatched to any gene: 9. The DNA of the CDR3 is TGTGCCAGCAGTAAAGGACAGGGTGCCGCTGAGCAGTTCTTC. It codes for CASSKGQGAAEQFF. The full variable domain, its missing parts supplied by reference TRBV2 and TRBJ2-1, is EPEVTQTPSHQVTQMGQEVILRCVPISNHLYFYWYRQILGQKVEFLVSFYNNEISEKSEIFDDQFSVERPDGSNFTLKIRSTKLEDSAMYFCASSKGQGAAEQFFGPGTRLTVL.

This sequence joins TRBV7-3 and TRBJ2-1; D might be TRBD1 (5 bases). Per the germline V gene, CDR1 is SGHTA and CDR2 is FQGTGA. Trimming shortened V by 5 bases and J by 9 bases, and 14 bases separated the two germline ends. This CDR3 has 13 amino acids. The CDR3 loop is CASSPSRDSEQFF. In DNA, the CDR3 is TGTGCCAGCAGCCCCTCACGTGACAGTGAGCAGTTCTTC.

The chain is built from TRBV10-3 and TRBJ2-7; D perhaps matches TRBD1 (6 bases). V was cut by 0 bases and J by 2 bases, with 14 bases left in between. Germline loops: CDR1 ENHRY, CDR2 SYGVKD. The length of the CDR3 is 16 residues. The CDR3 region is CAISESGKGVTYEQYF. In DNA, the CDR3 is TGTGCCATCAGTGAGTCGGGCAAGGGGGTCACCTACGAGCAGTACTTC.

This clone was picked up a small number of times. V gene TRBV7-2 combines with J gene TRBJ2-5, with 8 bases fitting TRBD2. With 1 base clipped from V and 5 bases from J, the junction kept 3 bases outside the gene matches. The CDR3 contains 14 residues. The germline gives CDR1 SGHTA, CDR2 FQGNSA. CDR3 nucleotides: TGTGCCAGCAGCTTAGACGGGGGGGGTGAGACCCAGTACTTC. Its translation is CASSLDGGGETQYF.

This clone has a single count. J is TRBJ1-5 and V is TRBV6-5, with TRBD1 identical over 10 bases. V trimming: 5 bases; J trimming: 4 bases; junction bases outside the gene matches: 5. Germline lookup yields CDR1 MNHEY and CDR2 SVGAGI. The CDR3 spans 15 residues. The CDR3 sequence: CASSRQGAGNQPQHF. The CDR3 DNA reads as TGTGCCAGCAGTCGACAGGGGGCAGGAAATCAGCCCCAGCATTTT.

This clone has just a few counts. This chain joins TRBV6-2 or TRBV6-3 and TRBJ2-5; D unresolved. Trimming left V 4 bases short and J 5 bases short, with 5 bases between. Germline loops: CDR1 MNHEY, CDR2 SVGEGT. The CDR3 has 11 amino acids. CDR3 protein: CASSSLETQYF. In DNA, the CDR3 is TGTGCCAGCAGTTCCCTCGAGACCCAGTACTTC.

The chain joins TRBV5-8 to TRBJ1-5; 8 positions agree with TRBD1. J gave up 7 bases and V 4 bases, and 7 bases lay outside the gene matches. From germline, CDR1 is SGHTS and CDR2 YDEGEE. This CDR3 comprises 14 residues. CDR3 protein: CASSIGQGRQPQHF. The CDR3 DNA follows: TGTGCCAGCAGCATCGGACAGGGCAGACAGCCCCAGCATTTT.

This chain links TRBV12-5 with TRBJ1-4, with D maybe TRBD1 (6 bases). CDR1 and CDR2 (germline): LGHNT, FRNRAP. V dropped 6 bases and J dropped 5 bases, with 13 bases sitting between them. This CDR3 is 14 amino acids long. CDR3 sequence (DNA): TGTGCTAGTGGGCCCGGACAGCAAAATGAAAAACTGTTTTTT. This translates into CASGPGQQNEKLFF.

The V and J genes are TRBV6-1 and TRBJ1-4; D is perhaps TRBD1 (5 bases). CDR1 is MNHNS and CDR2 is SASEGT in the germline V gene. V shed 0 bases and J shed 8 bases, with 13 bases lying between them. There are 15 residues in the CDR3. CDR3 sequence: CASSEAWGGREKLFF. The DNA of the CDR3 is TGTGCCAGCAGTGAAGCTTGGGGGGGAAGGGAAAAACTGTTTTTT.

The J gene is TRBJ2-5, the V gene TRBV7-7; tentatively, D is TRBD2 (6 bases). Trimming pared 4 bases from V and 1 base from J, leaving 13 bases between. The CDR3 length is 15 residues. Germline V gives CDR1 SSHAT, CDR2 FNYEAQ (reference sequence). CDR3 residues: CASSSGSGPQETQYF. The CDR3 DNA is TGTGCCAGCAGCTCCGGGAGCGGGCCCCAAGAGACCCAGTACTTC.

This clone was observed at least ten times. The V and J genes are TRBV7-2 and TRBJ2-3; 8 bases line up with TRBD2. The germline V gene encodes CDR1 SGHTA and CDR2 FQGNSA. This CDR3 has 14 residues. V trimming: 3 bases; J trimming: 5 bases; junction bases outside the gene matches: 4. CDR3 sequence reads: CASSFNGGGDTQYF. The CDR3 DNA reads TGTGCCAGCAGCTTCAACGGGGGGGGAGATACGCAGTATTTT.